The sequence of this T cell receptor (beta chain) was determined in a study of Graves' ophthalmopathy and Graves' hyperthyroidism. About the study: Samples of peripheral blood were obtained at initial diagnosis, prior to treatment of any kind. General observations from the study: Clonotypes were expanded in thyroid at above 0.001 frequency, and most also appeared in blood.

The sequenced template was RNA, covering the TCR beta CDR3 region. Second-round multiplex PCR followed a first-round RT-PCR using HTBI primers. TCRdb reprocessed the multiplex PCR reads via MiXCR and lists one record per CDR3 protein. Among roughly 500,000 distinct CDR3 sequences listed, roughly an eighth were seen once. Worth noting for this clonotype: Antigen: not known. One junction end disagrees with the germline gene, perhaps due to a read error.

CDR3 size: 13 residues. The V gene's germline CDR1 is ENHRY and CDR2 SYGVKD. Presentation of ophthalmopathy in the donors involved moderate-to-severe activity, CAS ≥3, NOSPECS ≥4 and a duration under 3 months. The sample taken for sequencing was blood. The clonotype was recovered from a woman in her 30s with Graves' ophthalmopathy. J is TRBJ2-5 and V is TRBV10-3; no firm D call. DNA of the CDR3: TGTGTCATCCAAAGGCTCCAACAAGAGACCCAGTACTTC. It specifies CVIQRLQQETQYF.